These 3 T cell receptor beta chains came from one sample sequenced in a study of tissue T cells after allogeneic stem cell transplantation. Time point specified: mouse harvest day 7 after allogeneic transplant. Each mouse received 10^7 T-cell-depleted marrow cells plus 10^6 splenic CD5+ T cells by tail vein. Clones were sequenced by immunoSEQ multiplex PCR, and TCRdb holds only the in-frame ones, with some missing. The table lists over 8,000 clones, approximately 45% of them singletons. The specimen was skin. These receptor sequences come from a female BALB/c mouse given C57BL/6 T cells with graft-versus-host disease after an allogeneic hematopoietic cell transplant.

Comment on this clone: The gene symbols are mouse symbols. The read comes to an end 1 residue before the CDR3 does, leaving the germline J gene to fill in the end. This chain joins TRBV12-1 and TRBJ2-7; D not certain. CDR3 length equals 13 residues. Between the trimmed V and J ends, which lost 1 base and 4 bases, there was a span of 10 bases. The germline V gene has CDR1 SGHSN and CDR2 HYEKVE. Partial CDR3 DNA: TGTGCCAGCTCTCTACTGACCCTTTATGAACAGTAC. Protein: CASSLLTLYEQY. The CDR3 in its entirety is CASSLLTLYEQYF. The entire variable domain, with the rest obtained from reference TRBV12-1 and TRBJ2-7, is as follows: DSGVVQSPRHIIKEKGGRSVLTCIPISGHSNVVWYQQTLGKELKFLIQHYEKVERDKGFLPSRFSVQQFDDYHSEMNMSALELEDSAMYFCASSLLTLYEQYFGPGTRLTVL.

As regards this clone: Genes here carry mouse names. Read coverage stops 1 residue before the CDR3 terminus; the germline J gene supplies the remainder. V is TRBV2 and J is TRBJ2-2; 8 bases match TRBD2. V was pared by 0 bases and J by 5 bases, with 5 bases of the junction left unmatched. The germline V gene has CDR1 LGHNA and CDR2 YSYQKL. The CDR3 totals 16 residues. The covered CDR3 bases are TGTGCCAGCAGCCAAGATGGGGGGGGGCGTACCGGGCAGCTCTAC. It is translated as CASSQDGGGRTGQLY. The full CDR3 protein is CASSQDGGGRTGQLYF.

This clone was detected a few times. Genes and germline are mouse. Read coverage stops 1 residue before the CDR3 terminus; the germline J gene supplies the remainder. The rearrangement joins TRBV14 to TRBJ1-5, with D possibly being TRBD1 (5 bases). This CDR3 is 13 amino acids long. In germline, CDR1 is SGHDT, CDR2 FRDEAV. The V end lost 2 bases, the J end lost 6 bases, and 9 bases lay between the germline ends. The CDR3 loop is CASSLVGAQAPLF. Incomplete CDR3 DNA: TGTGCCAGCAGTTTGGTAGGGGCCCAGGCTCCGCTT.